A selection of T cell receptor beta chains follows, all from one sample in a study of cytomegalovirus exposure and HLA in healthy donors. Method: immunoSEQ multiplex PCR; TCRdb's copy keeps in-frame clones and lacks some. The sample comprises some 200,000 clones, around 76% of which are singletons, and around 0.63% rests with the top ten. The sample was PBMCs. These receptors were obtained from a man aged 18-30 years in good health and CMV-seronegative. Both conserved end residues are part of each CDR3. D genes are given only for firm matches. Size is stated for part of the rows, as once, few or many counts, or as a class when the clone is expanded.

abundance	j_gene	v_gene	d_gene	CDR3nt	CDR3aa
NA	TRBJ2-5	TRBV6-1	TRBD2	TGTGCCAGCACGCCTAGCGGCAAAGAGACCCAGTACTTC	CASTPSGKETQYF
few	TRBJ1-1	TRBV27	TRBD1	TGTGCCAGCAGCGGGACAGGGGGAGGTACTGAAGCTTTCTTT	CASSGTGGGTEAFF
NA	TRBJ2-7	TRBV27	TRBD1	TGTGCCAGCAGTTTTCCCGACAGGGTTTACGAGCAGTACTTC	CASSFPDRVYEQYF
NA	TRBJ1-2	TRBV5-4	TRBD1	TGTGCCAGCAGCTCACCGGGACAGGGGTATGGCTACACCTTC	CASSSPGQGYGYTF
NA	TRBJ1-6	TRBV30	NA	TGTGCCTGGAGTGTACAAGAGGGCCGTTCACCCCTCCACTTT	CAWSVQEGRSPLHF
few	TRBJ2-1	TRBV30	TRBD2	TGTGCCTGGAGTGTACTAGCGTCTCTTCAGTTCTTC	CAWSVLASLQFF
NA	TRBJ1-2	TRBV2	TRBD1	TGTGCCAGCAGAGGACAGGACTACTATGGCTACACCTTC	CASRGQDYYGYTF
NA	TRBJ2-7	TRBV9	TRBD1	TGTGCCAGCAGTTCGGGACAGGGGGCCTACGAGCAGTACTTC	CASSSGQGAYEQYF
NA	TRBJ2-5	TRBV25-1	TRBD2	TGTGCCAGCAGGGGGACTAGCGGGAGGGCCGAGCAAGAGACCCAGTACTTC	CASRGTSGRAEQETQYF
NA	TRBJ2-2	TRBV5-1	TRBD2	TGCGCCAGCAGCTTCTTGGCGGGAGGATCCACCGGGGAGCTGTTTTTT	CASSFLAGGSTGELFF
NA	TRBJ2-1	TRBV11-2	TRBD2	TGTGCCAGCAGGCTGGTCGGGAGGGCCCTCTCTGGGGAGCAGTTCTTC	CASRLVGRALSGEQFF
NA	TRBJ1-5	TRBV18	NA	TGTGCCAGCTCACCAATGCGGAATTCGGAGCCCCAGCATTTT	CASSPMRNSEPQHF
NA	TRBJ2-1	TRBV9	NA	TGTGCCAGCAGCGTCACAGGGACCCCAACGCTAAACAATGAGCAGTTCTTC	CASSVTGTPTLNNEQFF
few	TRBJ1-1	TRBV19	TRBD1	TGTGCCAGTAGTATCTACCCCCCCGGGACAGCGAACACTGAAGCTTTCTTT	CASSIYPPGTANTEAFF
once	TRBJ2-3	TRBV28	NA	TGTGCCAGCAGTCCCCGACGTGGCCTGAGGGATACGCAGTATTTT	CASSPRRGLRDTQYF
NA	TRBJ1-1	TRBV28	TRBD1	TGTGCCAGCAGTCCGGACATCAGGGGGCGGAACACTGAAGCTTTCTTT	CASSPDIRGRNTEAFF
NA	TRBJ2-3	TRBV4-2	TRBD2	TGTGCCAGCAGCCAAGACTTACTAGCGGGAGTATTGACGCAGTATTTT	CASSQDLLAGVLTQYF
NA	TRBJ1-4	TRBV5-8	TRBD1	TGTGCCAGCAGCGCGCAGACAGGGGGGGATGAAAAACTGTTTTTT	CASSAQTGGDEKLFF
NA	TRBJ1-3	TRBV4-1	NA	TGCGCCAGCAGCCAAGGTCCTCCGGGAGGGAGCTCTGGAAACACCATATATTTT	CASSQGPPGGSSGNTIYF
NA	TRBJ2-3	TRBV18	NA	TGTGCCAGCTCACCAATGGCATCAGATACGCAGTATTTT	CASSPMASDTQYF
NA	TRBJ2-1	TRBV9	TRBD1	TGTGCCAGCAGCGCTCCAACCTACAGGGGACCTACCTACAATGAGCAGTTCTTC	CASSAPTYRGPTYNEQFF
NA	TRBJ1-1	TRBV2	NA	TGTGCCTGTACCGGCCAGGGGAACACTGAAGCTTTCTTT	CACTGQGNTEAFF
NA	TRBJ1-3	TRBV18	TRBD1	TGTGCCAGCTCACCTTCGACAGGGACTGGAAACACCATATATTTT	CASSPSTGTGNTIYF
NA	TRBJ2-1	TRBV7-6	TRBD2	TGTGCCAGCAGCTTAGGGGAGGGAGAGCAGTTCTTC	CASSLGEGEQFF
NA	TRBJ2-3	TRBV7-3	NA	TGTGCCAGCAGCCCGACTCAGCGGAGTGGTACAGATACGCAGTATTTT	CASSPTQRSGTDTQYF